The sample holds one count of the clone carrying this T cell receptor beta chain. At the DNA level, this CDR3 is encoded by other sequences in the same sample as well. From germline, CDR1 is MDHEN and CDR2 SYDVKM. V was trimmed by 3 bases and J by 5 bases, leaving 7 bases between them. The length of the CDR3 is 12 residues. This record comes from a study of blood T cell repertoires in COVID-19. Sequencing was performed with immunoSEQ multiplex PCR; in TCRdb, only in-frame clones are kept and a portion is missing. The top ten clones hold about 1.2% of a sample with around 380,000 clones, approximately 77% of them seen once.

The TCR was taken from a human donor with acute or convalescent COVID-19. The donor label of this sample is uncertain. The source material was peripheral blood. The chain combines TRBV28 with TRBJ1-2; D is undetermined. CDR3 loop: CASSLGLYGYTF. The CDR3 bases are TGTGCCAGCAGTTTGGGCTTGTATGGCTACACCTTC.